The 15 T cell receptor beta chains in this list originate from one sample, sequenced in a study of cytomegalovirus exposure and HLA in healthy donors. Primers: 60 Vbeta forward and 13 Jbeta reverse. The protocol was immunoSEQ multiplex PCR, while the TCRdb copy is restricted to in-frame clones and leaves out a portion. This sample has some 100,000 clones, with roughly four fifths found just once. The sample was PBMCs. The receptors shown here come from a male donor in good health and CMV-seropositive.

This clone was detected once. The chain links TRBV29-1 to TRBJ1-4; 8 nucleotides align to TRBD1. V trimming: 7 bases; J trimming: 3 bases; junction bases outside the gene matches: 10. There are 15 residues in the CDR3. The germline gives CDR1 SQVTM, CDR2 ANQGSEA. Here the CDR3 reads CSARDRGAANEKLFF. CDR3 sequence (DNA): TGCAGCGCCCGAGACAGGGGTGCTGCTAATGAAAAACTGTTTTTT.

The chain has TRBV6-5 and TRBJ2-7, with a weak D call TRBD1 (6 bases). V lost 4 bases to trimming and J lost 2 bases, with 12 bases between them. Germline V lookup: CDR1 MNHEY, CDR2 SVGAGI. The CDR3 runs 14 residues. The CDR3 nucleotides read TGTGCCAGCAGTTCCGGGACAAGGGCCTACGAGCAGTACTTC. This codes for CASSSGTRAYEQYF.

The V call is TRBV6-1, the J call TRBJ1-6; D gene unclear. The CDR3 has 16 amino acids. The germline V and J ends were trimmed by 2 bases and 0 bases, with 8 bases remaining between them. Germline lookup yields CDR1 MNHNS and CDR2 SASEGT. The CDR3 sequence is CASSENPGSYNSPLHF. Here the CDR3 DNA reads TGTGCCAGCAGTGAAAACCCGGGCTCCTATAATTCACCCCTCCACTTT.

The chain couples TRBV7-9 to TRBJ2-2; tentative D call: TRBD2 (6 bases). With 10 bases removed from V and 2 bases from J, the gap between germline ends came to 8 bases. CDR3 size: 12 residues. The V gene's germline CDR1 is SEHNR and CDR2 FQNEAQ (reference sequence). The CDR3 is CATRDNTGELFF. The CDR3 coding sequence is TGTGCCACGCGGGATAACACCGGGGAGCTGTTTTTT.

The rearrangement uses TRBV5-1 and TRBJ2-2; TRBD2 agrees at 11 bases. The CDR3 is 20 amino acids. The V and J ends lost 1 base and 4 bases, in that order; junction bases with no gene match: 15. The germline V gene encodes CDR1 SGHRS and CDR2 YFSETQ. For the CDR3, the DNA is TGCGCCAGCAGCTTGCTCCGGGGCGCTAGCGGGGGGCCTACCACCGGGGAGCTGTTTTTT. Its translation is CASSLLRGASGGPTTGELFF.

This CDR3 is CASSPSPTGGEQYF. The CDR3 bases are TGTGCCAGCAGCCCGAGCCCCACTGGAGGCGAGCAGTACTTC. The J gene is TRBJ2-7, the V gene TRBV7-2, with D perhaps matching TRBD2 (5 bases). The V end lost 5 bases, the J end lost 6 bases, and 17 bases lay between the germline ends. Germline loops: CDR1 SGHTA, CDR2 FQGNSA. This CDR3 is built from 14 residues. The full variable domain, in which reference TRBV7-2 and TRBJ2-7 provide the parts outside the CDR3, is GAGVSQSPSNKVTEKGKDVELRCDPISGHTALYWYRQSLGQGLEFLIYFQGNSAPDKSGLPSDRFSAERTGGSVSTLTIQRTQQEDSAVYLCASSPSPTGGEQYFGPGTRLTVT.

The chain uses TRBV19 and TRBJ2-1; 10 positions match TRBD1. The CDR3 covers 15 residues. Per the germline V gene, CDR1 is LNHDA and CDR2 is SQIVND (reference sequence). Trimming cost V 5 bases and J 4 bases; bases outside gene matches: 5. CDR3 nucleotides: TGTGCCAGTAGTGGGGGACAGGGGAAGTACAATGAGCAGTTCTTC. It specifies CASSGGQGKYNEQFF.

The chain carries TRBV15 and TRBJ2-2; D gene ambiguous. The CDR3 sequence is 15 residues long. V lost 0 bases and J 2 bases, leaving 7 bases between the germline ends. CDR1 is LNHNV, CDR2 YYDKDF, per germline (reference sequence). The CDR3 DNA is TGTGCCACCAGCAGAGATTCCCTAAACACCGGGGAGCTGTTTTTT. Residues: CATSRDSLNTGELFF.

V is TRBV6-1 and J is TRBJ1-5; 10 bases map to TRBD1. The V and J ends lost 6 bases and 7 bases, in that order; junction bases with no gene match: 9. Germline values: CDR1 MNHNS, CDR2 SASEGT. The CDR3 consists of 15 residues. In DNA, the CDR3 is TGTGCCAGCAGAACCGGGACAGGGGAGCACCAGCCCCAGCATTTT. This sequence encodes CASRTGTGEHQPQHF.

This chain uses TRBV12-5 with TRBJ1-3; 8 bases match TRBD1. Germline CDR1 LGHNT, CDR2 FRNRAP. J gave up 3 bases and V 6 bases, and 19 bases lay outside the gene matches. The CDR3 runs to 19 residues. The CDR3 nucleotides are TGTGCTAGTGGCCCGAACCGCATTATTACAGGGGGTGGTGGAAACACCATATATTTT. Translating it yields CASGPNRIITGGGGNTIYF.

The CDR3 DNA sequence: TGTGCCAGCAGTTATGGGGCTAGCGGGGGTACAGATACGCAGTATTTT. Its protein product is CASSYGASGGTDTQYF. This sequence joins TRBV6-5 and TRBJ2-3, with 10 bases that match TRBD2. Germline assignment: CDR1 MNHEY and CDR2 SVGAGI. This CDR3 contains 16 residues. Trimming cost V 3 bases and J 3 bases; bases outside gene matches: 6.

This chain links TRBV27 with TRBJ2-7; 7 bases line up with TRBD1. V was clipped by 10 bases and J by 0 bases; unmatched bases: 15. This CDR3 contains 16 residues. Germline lookup yields CDR1 MNHEY and CDR2 SMNVEV (reference sequence). CDR3 DNA sequence: TGTGCCACCCGACTGAGGGGACAGCCTATCTCCTACGAGCAGTACTTC. The encoded protein is CATRLRGQPISYEQYF.

This clone was recorded a few times. This sequence joins TRBV5-1 and TRBJ2-3; 8 bases line up with TRBD1. Trimming at V came to 0 bases and at J to 4 bases, leaving 4 bases not matched to a gene. CDR1 is SGHRS and CDR2 is YFSETQ in the germline V gene. The CDR3 runs 15 residues. The CDR3 here is CASSLAQGAADTQYF. CDR3 nucleotides: TGCGCCAGCAGCTTGGCTCAGGGGGCTGCAGATACGCAGTATTTT.

This chain's CDR3 is CASSAGTGGFSNQPQHF. The CDR3 DNA is TGCGCCAGCAGCGCAGGGACAGGGGGATTTAGCAATCAGCCCCAGCATTTT. V usage is TRBV5-1 and J usage is TRBJ1-5, with TRBD1 matching over 11 bases. V was pared by 4 bases and J by 0 bases, with 6 bases of the junction left unmatched. CDR1 is SGHRS and CDR2 is YFSETQ in the germline V gene. CDR3 length: 17 residues.

The CDR3 nucleotides are TGTGCCAGCAGCTCCCTACAGACAGGGAAAGCTTTCTTT. Translating gives CASSSLQTGKAFF. This chain links TRBV11-2 with TRBJ1-1; 7 bases fit TRBD1. Germline values: CDR1 SGHAT, CDR2 FQNNGV. The CDR3 has 13 amino acids. The J segment lost 9 bases and the V segment lost 4 bases, leaving 8 bases of the junction unmatched.